This TCR beta chain was retrieved from a study of T-cell reconstitution after alpha-beta-depleted transplantation in children. Points from the study as a whole: The authors attributed T-cell counts and diversity one year after transplant mostly to newly produced T cells. Several hundred expanded graft clones reportedly gave rise to the alpha-beta T cells present about two months after transplant. Diversity of TCRbeta at day 60 was high in some patients, arising from surviving recipient T cells and thymic progenitors.

For TCRbeta, the library was prepared with unique molecular identifiers. TCRdb analysed the PCR reads with MiXCR anew, one entry per CDR3 protein. The profile shows roughly 100,000 distinct CDR3 sequences, approximately 5.4% of them singletons. In this sample, this clonotype turned up a few times. Its antigen remains unidentified. There are 15 residues in the CDR3. Germline V lookup: CDR1 SGHAT, CDR2 FQNNGV. Trimming cost V 0 bases and J 7 bases; bases outside gene matches: 5. The sequencing used PBMCs, mostly from graft donor cells, collected 60 days after TCRalphabeta/CD19-depleted stem cell transplant. The chain combines TRBV11-2 with TRBJ2-2, with 7 positions matching TRBD2. The sequence was collected from a female patient between 2 and 15 years old who had a stem cell transplant for Fanconi anemia, so the T cells may come from the graft donor. The CDR3 region has the DNA TGTGCCAGCAGCTTAGAGTGGGAGGGCCACGGGGAGCTGTTTTTT. It encodes CASSLEWEGHGELFF.